What follows is one T cell receptor (beta chain) and its context. This sample is part of a study of control samples from healthy donors and cancer patients. Deletions cut 5 bases from V and 4 bases from J, with 14 bases between. Germline V lookup: CDR1 SGHAT, CDR2 FQNNGV. The CDR3 extends over 15 amino acids. Generated by immunoSEQ multiplex PCR, the TCRdb table keeps only in-frame clones and is missing some. The sample lists roughly 150,000 clones; around 86% were seen once. The sequence came from a man aged 30 to 45 in good health. Sequencing used blood. The J gene is TRBJ2-2, the V gene TRBV11-2, with D perhaps given as TRBD1 or TRBD2 (5 bases each). The CDR3 protein is CASSPGAMSTGELFF. CDR3 coding DNA: TGTGCCAGCAGCCCCGGGGCGATGAGCACCGGGGAGCTGTTTTTT. Full variable domain (missing parts from reference TRBV11-2 and TRBJ2-2): EAGVAQSPRYKIIEKRQSVAFWCNPISGHATLYWYQQILGQGPKLLIQFQNNGVVDDSQLPKDRFSAERLKGVDSTLKIQPAKLEDSAVYLCASSPGAMSTGELFFGEGSRLTVL.